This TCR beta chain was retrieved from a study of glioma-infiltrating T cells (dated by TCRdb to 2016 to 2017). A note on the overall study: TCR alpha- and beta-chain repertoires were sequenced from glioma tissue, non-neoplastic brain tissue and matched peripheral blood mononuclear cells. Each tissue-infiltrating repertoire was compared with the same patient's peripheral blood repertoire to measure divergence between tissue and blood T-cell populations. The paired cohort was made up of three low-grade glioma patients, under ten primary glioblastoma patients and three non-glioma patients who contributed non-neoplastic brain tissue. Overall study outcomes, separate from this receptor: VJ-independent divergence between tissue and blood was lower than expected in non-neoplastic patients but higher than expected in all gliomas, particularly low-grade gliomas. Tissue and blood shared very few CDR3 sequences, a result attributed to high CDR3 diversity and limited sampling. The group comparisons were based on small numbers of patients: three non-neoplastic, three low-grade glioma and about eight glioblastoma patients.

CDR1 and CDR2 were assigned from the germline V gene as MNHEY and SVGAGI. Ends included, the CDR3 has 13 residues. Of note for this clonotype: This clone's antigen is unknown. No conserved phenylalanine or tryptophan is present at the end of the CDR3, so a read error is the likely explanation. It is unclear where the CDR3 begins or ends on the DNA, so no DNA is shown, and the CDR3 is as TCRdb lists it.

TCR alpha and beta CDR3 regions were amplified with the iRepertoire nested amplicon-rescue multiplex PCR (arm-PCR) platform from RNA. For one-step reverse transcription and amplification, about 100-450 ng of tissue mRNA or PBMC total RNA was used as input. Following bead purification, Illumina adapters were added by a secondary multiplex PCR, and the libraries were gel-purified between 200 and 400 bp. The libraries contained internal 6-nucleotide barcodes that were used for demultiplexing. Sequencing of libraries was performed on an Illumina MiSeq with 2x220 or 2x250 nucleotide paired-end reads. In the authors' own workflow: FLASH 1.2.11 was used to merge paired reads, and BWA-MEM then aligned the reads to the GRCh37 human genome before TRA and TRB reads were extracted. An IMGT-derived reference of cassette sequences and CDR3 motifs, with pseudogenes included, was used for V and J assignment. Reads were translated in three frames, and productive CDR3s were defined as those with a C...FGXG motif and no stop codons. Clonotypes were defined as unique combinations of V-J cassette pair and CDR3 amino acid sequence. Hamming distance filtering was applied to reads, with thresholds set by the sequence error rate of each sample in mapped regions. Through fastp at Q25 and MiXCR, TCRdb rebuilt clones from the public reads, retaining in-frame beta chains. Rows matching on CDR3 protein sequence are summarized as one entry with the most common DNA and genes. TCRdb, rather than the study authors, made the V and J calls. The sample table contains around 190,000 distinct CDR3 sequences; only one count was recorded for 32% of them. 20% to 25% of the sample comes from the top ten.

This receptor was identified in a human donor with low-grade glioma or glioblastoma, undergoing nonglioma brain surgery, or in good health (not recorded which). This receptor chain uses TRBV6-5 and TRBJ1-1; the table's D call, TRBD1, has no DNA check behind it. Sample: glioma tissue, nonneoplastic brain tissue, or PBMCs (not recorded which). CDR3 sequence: CASSSGQGVRGFL.